The subject of this entry is one T cell receptor (beta chain). Clinical symptoms, serum thyroxine and TRAb, thyroid ultrasound and orbital computed tomography were used for the diagnoses. This specimen belongs to a study of T cells in Graves' hyperthyroidism and ophthalmopathy. Researchers took RNA transcripts and amplified the TCR beta CDR3 regions from them. Researchers ran a first-round RT-PCR on the TCR CDR3 using the HTBI primer set. In TCRdb, the multiplex PCR reads were re-called with MiXCR into one record per CDR3 protein. The sample shows 390,000 or so distinct CDR3 sequences, 14% to 15% of them seen only once. The length of the CDR3 is 12 residues. Germline loops: CDR1 SNHLY, CDR2 FYNNEI. V dropped 6 bases and J dropped 2 bases, with 6 bases sitting between them.

Sequencing used blood. The sequence was obtained from a man aged 18 to 30 with Graves' ophthalmopathy. This chain links TRBV2 with TRBJ2-3; D ambiguous. DNA of the CDR3: TGTGCCAGCAGGGCTGCCACAGATACGCAGTATTTT. This sequence encodes CASRAATDTQYF.